This record concerns one T cell receptor (beta chain) sequence. Its antigen is not yet known. No quality values exist for individual bases; no much larger clone is one base distant. The sample's time point label is to be understood as: progressive disease on ibrutinib. Around 1.8 micrograms of genomic DNA were extracted from cryopreserved PBMCs for TCR beta library preparation. Longitudinal blood samples from CLL patients on ibrutinib monotherapy underwent high-throughput TCR beta sequencing. The patients took part in an open-label, single-center phase 2 trial of ibrutinib monotherapy. The sample comes from a study of cytotoxic CD8 clonotypes in ibrutinib-treated CLL listed by TCRdb under 2021. At the level of the whole study: In this cohort, about 16 patients were treatment-naive and under 13 were relapsed/refractory, while around 18 had unmutated IGHV. Responses were partial in 25 or so patients and complete in 2; after median about 68 months follow-up, roughly 14 stayed in remission and approximately twelve progressed. Samples at response were collected after a median of 12 months of treatment, with a range of roughly 6 to 36 months. Samples averaged approximately 260,000 productive templates and around 91,000 productive rearrangements. Of the approximately 94 people in the trial, 25 to 30 had longitudinal samples available. Cryopreserved peripheral blood mononuclear cells were collected at three points: before therapy, at response, and at either sustained remission or disease progression. Every remission and progressive disease sample was obtained while ibrutinib was still being received by the patients. Study-wide conclusions, independent of this receptor: Clonality increased at ibrutinib response, stayed stable in sustained remission, and fell back toward baseline at progression. Baseline clonality exceeded that of age-matched healthy donors and correlated strongly with circulating CD8+ T-cell counts. Sampling times were not matched between sustained-remission and progressing patients, and lymph node repertoires were not studied. Public clonotypes were found to be uncommon and were observed to contract or remain stable during treatment; the increase in clonality was shown to reflect expansion of private clonotypes at ibrutinib response.

The cysteine opens and the phenylalanine closes a CDR3 of 16 amino acids. Just CDR3 DNA is preserved here, 48 bases in frame from base 1. Clipping removes 7 bases from V and 4 bases from J, with 5 as the unmatched junction base count. The germline V gene (reference sequence) sets CDR1 to LNHDA and CDR2 to SQIVND. The goal of deep resolution MiSeq sequencing was a depth between 1 in 1 million and 1 in 200,000 T cells, and coverage averaged 10x per clonotype. The immunoSEQ hsTCRB Kit was used to generate TCR beta libraries. On the authors' methods: ImmunoSEQ Data Assistant and ImmunoSEQ Analyzer were used for data analysis, and V, D and J genes were assigned according to IMGT definitions. Clonality, which ranges from 0 to 1, was calculated as one minus the normalized Shannon entropy of productive rearrangement frequencies. Only overrepresented clonotypes making up at least 0.05% of each patient's repertoire were included in the public clonotype analysis. About twelve repertoires from age-matched healthy donors, obtained from immuneACCESS, served as clonality controls. TCRdb retrieved this table from immuneACCESS and kept in-frame rearrangements only. Not all clones are present; in checked studies, unresolved V genes account for under half, and no reason is known for the remainder. Clone size and the V and J calls come from that table; the DNA yielded D and trimming. This sample comprises fewer than 40,000 clones, about 70% of them detected only once. The ten most abundant clones make up roughly 6.9% of the sample.

The rearrangement joined TRBV19 to TRBJ2-6; a stretch of 12 junction bases matches TRBD2. Sequenced material: PBMCs, taken at disease progression, from a patient treated with ibrutinib. The clonotype comes from a human donor with chronic lymphocytic leukemia. CDR3 sequence: CASTSGRAVGANVLTF. Read as DNA, the sequence is TGTGCCAGTACTAGCGGGAGGGCCGTCGGGGCCAACGTCCTGACTTTC.